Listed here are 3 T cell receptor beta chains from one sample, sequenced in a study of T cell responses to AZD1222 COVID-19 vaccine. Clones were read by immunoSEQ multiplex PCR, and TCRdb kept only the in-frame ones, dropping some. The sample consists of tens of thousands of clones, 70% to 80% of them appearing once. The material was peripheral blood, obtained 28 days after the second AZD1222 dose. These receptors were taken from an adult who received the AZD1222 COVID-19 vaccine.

The CDR3, as DNA: TGCAGCGTTGAACGGGGGCGCGGGGGCTACACCTTC. Translation gives CSVERGRGGYTF. The rearrangement joins TRBV29-1 to TRBJ1-2; D is perhaps TRBD1 (6 bases). The CDR3 is 12 residues long. The V end was cut by 2 bases, the J end by 8 bases, with 12 bases between. From germline, CDR1 is SQVTM and CDR2 ANQGSEA.

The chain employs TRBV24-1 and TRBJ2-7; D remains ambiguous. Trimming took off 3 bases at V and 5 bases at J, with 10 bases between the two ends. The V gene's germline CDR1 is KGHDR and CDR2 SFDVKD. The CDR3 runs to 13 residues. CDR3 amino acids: CATSDGGMNEQYF. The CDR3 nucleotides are TGTGCCACCAGTGATGGTGGGATGAACGAGCAGTACTTC.

The CDR3 reads CASSYSQLRAFF. The CDR3 DNA follows: TGTGCCAGCAGTTACTCGCAGTTGAGAGCTTTCTTT. This chain links TRBV6-2 or TRBV6-3 with TRBJ1-1; no clear D gene. This CDR3 spans 12 amino acids. Germline V gene sequence: CDR1 MNHEY, CDR2 SVGEGT. V dropped 0 bases and J dropped 10 bases, with 9 bases sitting between them.